This TCR beta chain was recorded in a study of blood T cell repertoires in COVID-19. For the study at large: T cells, B-cell-depleted T cells, or PBMCs supplied cDNA or gDNA.

Per the original methods: Counts of nucleated cells, estimated from reference gene primer amplification, were obtained. Measured with immunoSEQ multiplex PCR; TCRdb has only the in-frame clones, and not every one. That table supplies the V and J calls and clone size; D and trimming were determined from the DNA. The sample contains around 300,000 clones, roughly 90% of which appear only once. Only one count was recorded for this clone. This CDR3 contains 15 residues. The ends lost 3 bases at V and 7 bases at J; junction bases unmatched: 7. CDR1 is LNHDA and CDR2 is SQIVND in the germline V gene (reference sequence).

This TCR came from a woman between 18 and 29 years old with acute COVID-19. This rearrangement joins TRBV19 to TRBJ2-3; 10 nucleotides line up with TRBD2. Sequenced material: PBMCs or T cells enriched from blood (not recorded which). CDR3 sequence: CASSIQGLAINTQYF. The CDR3 region has the DNA TGTGCCAGTAGTATCCAGGGACTAGCGATAAATACGCAGTATTTT.